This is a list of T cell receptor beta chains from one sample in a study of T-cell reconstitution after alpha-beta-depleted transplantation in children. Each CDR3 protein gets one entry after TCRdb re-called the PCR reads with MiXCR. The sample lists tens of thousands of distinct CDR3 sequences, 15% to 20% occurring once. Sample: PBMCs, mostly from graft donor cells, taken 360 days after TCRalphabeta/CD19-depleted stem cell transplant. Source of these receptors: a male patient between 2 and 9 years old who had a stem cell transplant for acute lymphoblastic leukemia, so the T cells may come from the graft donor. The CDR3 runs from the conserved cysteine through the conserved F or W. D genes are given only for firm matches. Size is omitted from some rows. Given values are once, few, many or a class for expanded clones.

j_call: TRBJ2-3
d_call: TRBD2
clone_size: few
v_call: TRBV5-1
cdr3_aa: CASSELAGGSDTQYF
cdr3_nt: TGCGCCAGCAGCGAACTAGCGGGAGGGTCAGATACGCAGTATTTT

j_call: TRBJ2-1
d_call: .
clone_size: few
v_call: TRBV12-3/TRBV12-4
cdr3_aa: CASSLGQISWGQFF
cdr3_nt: TGTGCCAGCAGTCTAGGACAGATATCCTGGGGACAGTTCTTC

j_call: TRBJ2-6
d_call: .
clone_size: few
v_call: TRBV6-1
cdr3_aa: CASSETVSGANVLTF
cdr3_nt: TGTGCCAGCAGTGAGACAGTCTCTGGGGCCAACGTCCTGACTTTC

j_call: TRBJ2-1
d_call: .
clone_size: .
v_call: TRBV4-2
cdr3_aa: CASSQAPTGYNEQFF
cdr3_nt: TGTGCCAGCAGCCAAGCTCCGACAGGATACAATGAGCAGTTCTTC

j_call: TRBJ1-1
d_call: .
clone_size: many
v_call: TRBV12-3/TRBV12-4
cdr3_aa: CASSFPPNTEAFF
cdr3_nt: TGTGCCAGCAGTTTCCCCCCGAACACTGAAGCTTTCTTT

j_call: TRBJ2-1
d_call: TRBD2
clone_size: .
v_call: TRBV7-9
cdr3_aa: CASSLRTSVYNEQFF
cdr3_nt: TGTGCCAGCAGCTTACGGACTAGCGTGTACAATGAGCAGTTCTTC

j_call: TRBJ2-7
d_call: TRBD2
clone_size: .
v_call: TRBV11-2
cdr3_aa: CASSFGIAGWRYEQYF
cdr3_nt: TGTGCCAGCAGCTTCGGAATAGCGGGATGGCGGTACGAGCAGTACTTC

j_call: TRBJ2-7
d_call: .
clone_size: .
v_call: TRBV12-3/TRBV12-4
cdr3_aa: CASSLDGPYEQYF
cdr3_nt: TGTGCCAGCAGTTTGGACGGCCCCTACGAGCAGTACTTC

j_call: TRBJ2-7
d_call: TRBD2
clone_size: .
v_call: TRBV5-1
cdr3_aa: CASSLELAGAYEQYF
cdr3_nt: TGCGCCAGCAGCTTGGAACTAGCGGGAGCCTACGAGCAGTACTTC

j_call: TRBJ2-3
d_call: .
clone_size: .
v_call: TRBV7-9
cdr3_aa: CASSLAEHANTQYF
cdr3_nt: TGTGCCAGCAGCTTAGCAGAGCATGCTAATACGCAGTATTTT

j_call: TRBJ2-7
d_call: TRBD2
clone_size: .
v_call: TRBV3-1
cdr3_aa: CASSQDLPKWGRALYEQYF
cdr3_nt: TGTGCCAGCAGCCAAGATCTCCCGAAGTGGGGGAGGGCCCTCTACGAGCAGTACTTC

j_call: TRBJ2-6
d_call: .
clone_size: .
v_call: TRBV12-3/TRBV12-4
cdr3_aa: CASSFGGISGANVLTF
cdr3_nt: TGTGCCAGCAGTTTTGGGGGGATCTCTGGGGCCAACGTCCTGACTTTC

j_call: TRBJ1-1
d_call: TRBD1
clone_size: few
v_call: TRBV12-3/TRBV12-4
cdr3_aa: CASSLWTGKYSNTEAFF
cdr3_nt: TGTGCCAGCAGTTTATGGACAGGGAAATACTCGAACACTGAAGCTTTCTTT

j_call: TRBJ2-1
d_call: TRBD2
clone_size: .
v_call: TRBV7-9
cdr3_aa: CASSSGLAENEQFF
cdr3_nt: TGTGCCAGCAGCTCGGGACTAGCGGAAAATGAGCAGTTCTTC

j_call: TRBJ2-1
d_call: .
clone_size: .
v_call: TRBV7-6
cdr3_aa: CASSLVLKGRGDNEQFF
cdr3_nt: TGTGCCAGCAGCTTAGTCTTGAAGGGGAGAGGGGACAATGAGCAGTTCTTC

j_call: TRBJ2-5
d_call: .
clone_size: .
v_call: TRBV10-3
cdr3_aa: CATGGGRETQYF
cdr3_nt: TGTGCCACCGGAGGGGGGAGAGAGACCCAGTACTTC

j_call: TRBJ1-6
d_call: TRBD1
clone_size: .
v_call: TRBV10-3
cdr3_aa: CAISESRQGRNSPLHF
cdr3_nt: TGTGCCATCAGTGAGTCTCGACAGGGCCGAAATTCACCCCTCCACTTT

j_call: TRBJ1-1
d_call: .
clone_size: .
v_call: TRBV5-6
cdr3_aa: CASSLAGRAATEAFF
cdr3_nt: TGTGCCAGCAGCTTGGCTGGTCGGGCAGCGACTGAAGCTTTCTTT

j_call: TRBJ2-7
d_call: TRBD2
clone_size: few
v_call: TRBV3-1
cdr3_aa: CASSPPRGRAGNSYEQYF
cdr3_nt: TGTGCCAGCAGCCCACCCCGCGGGAGGGCCGGCAATTCCTACGAGCAGTACTTC

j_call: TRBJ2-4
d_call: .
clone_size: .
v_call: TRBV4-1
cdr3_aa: CASSQPDSFKNIQYF
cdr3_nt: TGCGCCAGCAGCCAACCCGACAGCTTCAAAAACATTCAGTACTTC

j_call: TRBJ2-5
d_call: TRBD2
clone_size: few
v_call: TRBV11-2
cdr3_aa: CASSSTSGPFWETQYF
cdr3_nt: TGTGCCAGCAGCTCGACTAGCGGACCCTTTTGGGAGACCCAGTACTTC